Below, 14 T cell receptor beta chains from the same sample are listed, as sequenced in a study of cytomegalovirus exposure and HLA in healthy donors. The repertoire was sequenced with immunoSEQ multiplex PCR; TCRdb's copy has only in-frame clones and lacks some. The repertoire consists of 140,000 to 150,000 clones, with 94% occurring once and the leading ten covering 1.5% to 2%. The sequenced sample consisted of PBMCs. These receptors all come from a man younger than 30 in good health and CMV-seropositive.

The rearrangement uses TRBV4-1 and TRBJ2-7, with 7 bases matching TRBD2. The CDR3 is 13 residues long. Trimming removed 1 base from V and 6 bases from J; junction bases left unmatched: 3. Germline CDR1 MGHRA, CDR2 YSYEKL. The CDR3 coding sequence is TGCGCCAGCAGCCAAGGGACTAGGAGCGAGCAGTACTTC. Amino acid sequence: CASSQGTRSEQYF.

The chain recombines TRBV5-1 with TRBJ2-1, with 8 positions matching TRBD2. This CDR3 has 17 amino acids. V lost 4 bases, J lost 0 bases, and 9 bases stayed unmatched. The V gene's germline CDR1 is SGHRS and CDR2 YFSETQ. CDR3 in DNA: TGCGCCAGCAGCCCACTTAGCGGGATCAGCTCCTACAATGAGCAGTTCTTC. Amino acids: CASSPLSGISSYNEQFF. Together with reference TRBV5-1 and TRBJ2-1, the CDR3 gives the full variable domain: KAGVTQTPRYLIKTRGQQVTLSCSPISGHRSVSWYQQTPGQGLQFLFEYFSETQRNKGNFPGRFSGRQFSNSRSEMNVSTLELGDSALYLCASSPLSGISSYNEQFFGPGTRLTVL.

CDR3 DNA sequence: TGTGCCACCAGCAGAGATGGGGGACTAGGGTTTGCAGATACGCAGTATTTT. Residues: CATSRDGGLGFADTQYF. The chain carries TRBV15 and TRBJ2-3; 8 nucleotides agree with TRBD2. CDR1 and CDR2 from the germline V gene are LNHNV and YYDKDF (reference sequence). The CDR3 runs to 17 residues. V was pared by 0 bases and J by 4 bases, with 9 bases of the junction left unmatched.

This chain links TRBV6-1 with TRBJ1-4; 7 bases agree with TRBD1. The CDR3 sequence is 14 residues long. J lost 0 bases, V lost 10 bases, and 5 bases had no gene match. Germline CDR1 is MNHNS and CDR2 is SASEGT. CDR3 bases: TGTGCCACCCACAGGGGTGCAACTAATGAAAAACTGTTTTTT. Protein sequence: CATHRGATNEKLFF.

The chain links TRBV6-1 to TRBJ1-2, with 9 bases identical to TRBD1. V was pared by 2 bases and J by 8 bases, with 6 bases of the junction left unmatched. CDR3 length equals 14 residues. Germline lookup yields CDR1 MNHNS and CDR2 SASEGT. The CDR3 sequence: CASSEFLTGGGYTF. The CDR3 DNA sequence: TGTGCCAGCAGTGAATTCCTGACAGGGGGAGGCTACACCTTC.

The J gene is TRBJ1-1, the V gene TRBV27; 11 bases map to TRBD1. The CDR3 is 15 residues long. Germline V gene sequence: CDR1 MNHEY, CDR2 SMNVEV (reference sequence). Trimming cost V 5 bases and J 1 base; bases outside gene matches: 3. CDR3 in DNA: TGTGCCAGCAGTCAGGGACAGGGGGAGAACACTGAAGCTTTCTTT. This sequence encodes CASSQGQGENTEAFF.

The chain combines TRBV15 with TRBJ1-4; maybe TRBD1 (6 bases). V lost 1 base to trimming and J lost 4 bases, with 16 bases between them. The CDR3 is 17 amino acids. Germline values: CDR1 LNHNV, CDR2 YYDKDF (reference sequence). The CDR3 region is CATSRAQTGYRNEKLFF. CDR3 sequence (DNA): TGTGCCACCAGCAGAGCCCAAACAGGGTACCGTAATGAAAAACTGTTTTTT.

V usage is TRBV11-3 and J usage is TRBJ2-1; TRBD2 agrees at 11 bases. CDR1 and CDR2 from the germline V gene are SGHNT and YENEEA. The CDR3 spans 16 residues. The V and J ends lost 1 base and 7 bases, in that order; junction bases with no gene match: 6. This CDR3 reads CASSLVAGGAGNEQFF. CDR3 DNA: TGTGCCAGCAGCTTAGTAGCGGGAGGGGCAGGGAATGAGCAGTTCTTC.

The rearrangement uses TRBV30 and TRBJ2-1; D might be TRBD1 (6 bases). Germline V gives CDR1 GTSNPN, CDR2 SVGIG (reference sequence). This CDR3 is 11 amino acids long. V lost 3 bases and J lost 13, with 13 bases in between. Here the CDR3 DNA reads TGTGCCTGGAGCGGGCTGGACAGACAGTTCTTC. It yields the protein CAWSGLDRQFF.

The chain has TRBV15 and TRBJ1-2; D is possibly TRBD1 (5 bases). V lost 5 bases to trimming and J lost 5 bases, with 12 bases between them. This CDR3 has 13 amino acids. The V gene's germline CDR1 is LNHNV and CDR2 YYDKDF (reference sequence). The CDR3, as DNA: TGTGCCACCAGCGTGGGGCGCAGATATGGCTACACCTTC. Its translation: CATSVGRRYGYTF.

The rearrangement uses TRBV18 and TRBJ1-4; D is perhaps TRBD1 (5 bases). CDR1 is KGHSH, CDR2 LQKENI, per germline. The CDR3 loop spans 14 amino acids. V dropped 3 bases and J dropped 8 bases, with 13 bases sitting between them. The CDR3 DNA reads TGTGCCAGCTCACCCCTCAGGGAGGACGAAAAACTGTTTTTT. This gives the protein CASSPLREDEKLFF.

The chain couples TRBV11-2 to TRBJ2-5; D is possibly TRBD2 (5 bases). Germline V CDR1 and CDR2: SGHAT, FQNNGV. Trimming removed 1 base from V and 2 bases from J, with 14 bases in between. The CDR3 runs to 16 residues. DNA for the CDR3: TGTGCCAGCAGCTTAGGTCGGGGATCGTATCAAGAGACCCAGTACTTC. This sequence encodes CASSLGRGSYQETQYF.

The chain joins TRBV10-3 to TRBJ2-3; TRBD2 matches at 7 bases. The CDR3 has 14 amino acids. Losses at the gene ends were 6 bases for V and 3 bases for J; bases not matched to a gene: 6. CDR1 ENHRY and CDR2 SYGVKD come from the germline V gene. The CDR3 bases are TGTGCCATCAGACCGGGACTAACTACAGATACGCAGTATTTT. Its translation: CAIRPGLTTDTQYF.

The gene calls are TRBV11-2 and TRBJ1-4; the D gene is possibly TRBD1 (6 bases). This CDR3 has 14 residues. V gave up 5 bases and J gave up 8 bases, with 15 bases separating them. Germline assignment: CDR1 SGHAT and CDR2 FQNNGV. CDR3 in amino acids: CASSRGHGEEKLFF. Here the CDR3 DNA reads TGTGCCAGCAGCCGGGGACATGGCGAGGAAAAACTGTTTTTT. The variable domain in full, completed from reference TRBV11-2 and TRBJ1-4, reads EAGVAQSPRYKIIEKRQSVAFWCNPISGHATLYWYQQILGQGPKLLIQFQNNGVVDDSQLPKDRFSAERLKGVDSTLKIQPAKLEDSAVYLCASSRGHGEEKLFFGSGTQLSVL.